This T cell receptor (beta chain) was identified during a study of cytomegalovirus exposure and HLA in healthy donors. The germline CDR1 and CDR2 sequences are MNHNY and SVGAGI (reference sequence). V was pared by 10 bases and J by 0 bases, with 13 bases between. CDR3 size: 14 residues. As for this clone: Its antigen remains unknown.

General study findings and limits: Some highly shared sequence variants likely arose as a pipeline artifact. HLA alleles were associated with fewer than 20,000 TCR beta sequences in a later analysis at 0.05 false discovery rate. Analyzed later, most CMV-associated TCR beta chains appeared HLA-restricted. Overall, approximately 150 TCR beta chains were annotated as cytomegalovirus-associated.

The PCR contained 60 Vbeta and 13 Jbeta primers. Assay: immunoSEQ multiplex PCR; the TCRdb copy retains only in-frame clones and omits some. The sample includes 170,000 or so clones, just under 80% seen only once; the top ten take around 3.1%. This TCR was recovered from a woman aged 50 to 60 in good health and CMV-seropositive. The chain joins TRBV6-6 to TRBJ2-1, with D possibly being TRBD2 (5 bases). Sample: PBMCs. In nucleotides, the CDR3 is TGTGCCACCGTAGCGAGTAGCTCCTACAATGAGCAGTTCTTC. This gives the protein CATVASSSYNEQFF.